The 20 T cell receptor beta chains in this list originate from one sample, sequenced in a study of OX40 agonist ivuxolimab in advanced cancers. Sequencing was performed with immunoSEQ multiplex PCR; in TCRdb, only in-frame clones are kept and a portion is missing. The sample lists 80,000 to 95,000 clones, about 88% occurring once. Sequencing was performed on CD4+ or CD8+ T cells sorted from blood, taken in a trial of the OX40 agonist ivuxolimab. Receptor source: an adult with an advanced solid tumor such as melanoma, head and neck, liver or kidney cancer.

The chain joins TRBV12-5 to TRBJ1-1, with D possibly TRBD1 on 5 matching bases. Deletions cut 0 bases from V and 5 bases from J, with 13 bases between. The CDR3 sequence is 15 residues long. Germline values: CDR1 LGHNT, CDR2 FRNRAP. The chain's CDR3 is CASGLVGGVGTEAFF. The CDR3 nucleotides read TGTGCTAGTGGTTTGGTCGGGGGTGTCGGGACTGAAGCTTTCTTT. The entire variable domain, with the rest obtained from reference TRBV12-5 and TRBJ1-1, is as follows: DARVTQTPRHKVTEMGQEVTMRCQPILGHNTVFWYRQTMMQGLELLAYFRNRAPLDDSGMPKDRFSAEMPDATLATLKIQPSEPRDSAVYFCASGLVGGVGTEAFFGQGTRLTVV.

The chain has TRBV30 and TRBJ2-5; D may be TRBD2 (5 bases). Trimming pared 5 bases from V and 1 base from J, leaving 14 bases between. CDR1 is GTSNPN, CDR2 SVGIG, per germline (reference sequence). This CDR3 has 14 amino acids. The CDR3 reads CAWGKFGIQETQYF. CDR3 DNA: TGTGCCTGGGGGAAATTCGGGATCCAAGAGACCCAGTACTTC.

CDR3 region: CASSLGHQQETQYF. DNA of the CDR3: TGCGCCAGCAGCTTGGGTCACCAACAAGAGACCCAGTACTTC. This chain uses TRBV5-1 with TRBJ2-5; no clear D gene. The CDR3 extends over 14 amino acids. The germline V gene encodes CDR1 SGHRS and CDR2 YFSETQ. The V end lost 0 bases, the J end lost 2 bases, and 8 bases lay between the germline ends. The entire variable domain, with the rest obtained from reference TRBV5-1 and TRBJ2-5, is as follows: KAGVTQTPRYLIKTRGQQVTLSCSPISGHRSVSWYQQTPGQGLQFLFEYFSETQRNKGNFPGRFSGRQFSNSRSEMNVSTLELGDSALYLCASSLGHQQETQYFGPGTRLLVL.

CDR3 sequence reads: CASGLASNIQYF. The CDR3, as DNA: TGTGCCAGCGGACTAGCGTCAAACATTCAGTACTTC. This chain connects TRBV28 to TRBJ2-4; 9 nucleotides match TRBD2. Germline V gives CDR1 MDHEN, CDR2 SYDVKM. V trimming: 8 bases; J trimming: 6 bases; junction bases outside the gene matches: 2. CDR3 length: 12 amino acids.

This chain links TRBV29-1 with TRBJ1-4, with 9 nucleotides matching TRBD1. Germline CDR1 reads SQVTM; CDR2 reads ANQGSEA. The CDR3 runs 14 residues. The J segment lost 4 bases and the V segment lost 2 bases, leaving 2 bases of the junction unmatched. CDR3 loop: CSVEWGQGNEKLFF. The CDR3 bases are TGCAGCGTTGAATGGGGACAGGGTAATGAAAAACTGTTTTTT.

This clone was observed a single time. This chain connects TRBV6-1 to TRBJ2-3; TRBD1 might be the D (5 bases). V shed 2 bases and J shed 6 bases, with 18 bases lying between them. Germline lookup yields CDR1 MNHNS and CDR2 SASEGT. The CDR3 runs 16 residues. CDR3 DNA: TGTGCCAGCAGTGAATTAGGAATCCCAGGGTGGGATACGCAGTATTTT. This encodes CASSELGIPGWDTQYF.

The chain couples TRBV19 to TRBJ1-1, with 9 bases fitting TRBD1. V lost 3 bases, J lost 3 bases, and 5 bases stayed unmatched. CDR3 length: 15 residues. In germline, CDR1 is LNHDA, CDR2 SQIVND (reference sequence). The CDR3 DNA reads TGTGCCAGTAGTATCGGGACAGGGACGGACACTGAAGCTTTCTTT. This codes for CASSIGTGTDTEAFF.

The rearrangement joins TRBV18 to TRBJ2-2, with TRBD1 matching 8 bases. There are 18 residues in the CDR3. Germline V gene sequence: CDR1 KGHSH, CDR2 LQKENI. V shed 1 base and J 5 bases; nucleotides not matched to a gene: 12. CDR3 residues: CASSPLPSARGRTGELFF. CDR3 nucleotide sequence: TGTGCCAGCTCACCACTACCCTCGGCCAGGGGGCGGACCGGGGAGCTGTTTTTT.

The chain is built from TRBV27 and TRBJ1-5, with TRBD1 matching 8 bases. The CDR3 sequence is 12 residues long. The trim removed 8 bases at V and 14 bases at J, leaving 11 bases unmatched. CDR1 MNHEY and CDR2 SMNVEV come from the germline V gene (reference sequence). CDR3: CASVDRAFNKHF. CDR3 DNA sequence: TGTGCCAGCGTGGACAGGGCGTTTAACAAGCATTTT.

This chain links TRBV5-1 with TRBJ1-2, with 8 bases lining up with TRBD1. Losses at the gene ends were 3 bases for V and 3 bases for J; bases not matched to a gene: 4. There are 14 residues in the CDR3. Germline lookup yields CDR1 SGHRS and CDR2 YFSETQ. The CDR3 coding sequence is TGCGCCAGCAGCTCTGGACAGGGCCACTATGGCTACACCTTC. Translating it yields CASSSGQGHYGYTF.

CDR3: CASSLEPSGVNTGELFF. The CDR3 region has the DNA TGTGCCAGCAGCTTGGAGCCTAGCGGAGTTAACACCGGGGAGCTGTTTTTT. This chain connects TRBV5-4 to TRBJ2-2, with 7 positions matching TRBD2. Germline loops: CDR1 SGHNT, CDR2 YYREEE (reference sequence). This CDR3 region has 17 residues. J gave up 2 bases and V 0 bases, and 7 bases lay outside the gene matches.

V gene TRBV7-2 combines with J gene TRBJ1-3; TRBD1 might be the D (5 bases). Germline CDR1 and CDR2: SGHTA and FQGNSA. Trimming removed 0 bases at V and 0 bases at J, with 9 bases between. The CDR3 totals 16 residues. The CDR3 DNA reads as TGTGCCAGCAGCTTAGCGCAGGGCAGCTCTGGAAACACCATATATTTT. Protein: CASSLAQGSSGNTIYF.

The chain links TRBV6-1 to TRBJ2-1; D remains unclear. Germline lookup yields CDR1 MNHNS and CDR2 SASEGT. V lost 2 bases and J 8 bases, leaving 4 bases between the germline ends. The CDR3 is 11 residues long. CDR3 region: CASSEYHEQFF. The DNA for the CDR3 is TGTGCCAGCAGTGAATACCATGAGCAGTTCTTC.

This chain joins TRBV7-9 and TRBJ2-7; 9 bases are a match to TRBD1. The trim removed 4 bases at V and 4 bases at J, leaving 5 bases unmatched. Germline CDR1 SEHNR, CDR2 FQNEAQ (reference sequence). The length of the CDR3 is 14 residues. CDR3 residues: CASSSRDRVYEQYF. CDR3 in DNA: TGTGCCAGCAGCTCCCGGGACAGGGTTTACGAGCAGTACTTC.

This clone was seen a single time. J is TRBJ1-2 and V is TRBV30; the match to TRBD1 covers 7 bases. This CDR3 is built from 13 residues. Germline V gives CDR1 GTSNPN, CDR2 SVGIG (reference sequence). Trimming at V came to 2 bases and at J to 4 bases, leaving 4 bases not matched to a gene. In DNA, the CDR3 is TGTGCCTGGAGTCGGGCAGGGGGCTATGGCTACACCTTC. Translated: CAWSRAGGYGYTF.

The J gene is TRBJ1-1, the V gene TRBV19, with a weak D call TRBD1 (5 bases). Looked up from germline, CDR1 is LNHDA and CDR2 is SQIVND (reference sequence). The V end lost 0 bases, the J end lost 4 bases, and 9 bases lay between the germline ends. The length of the CDR3 is 14 residues. The CDR3 here is CASSIDRVGTEAFF. The CDR3 DNA reads as TGTGCCAGTAGTATAGACAGGGTTGGCACTGAAGCTTTCTTT.

This clone was recorded a few times. V is TRBV5-6 and J is TRBJ1-6; unclear D gene. CDR1 and CDR2 from the germline V gene are SGHDT and YYEEEE. The CDR3 extends over 14 amino acids. V gave up 0 bases and J gave up 3 bases, with 4 bases separating them. Here the CDR3 DNA reads TGTGCCAGCAGCTTGGGTGTCTATAATTCACCCCTCCACTTT. Translated: CASSLGVYNSPLHF.

This clone was seen just once. The rearrangement links TRBV5-1 to TRBJ1-4; 7 nucleotides line up with TRBD1. J gave up 6 bases and V 6 bases, and 11 bases lay outside the gene matches. This CDR3 comprises 15 residues. CDR1 SGHRS and CDR2 YFSETQ come from the germline V gene. Written as DNA, the CDR3 is TGCGCCAGCACCCTGACAGGGACCAGGGATGAAAAACTGTTTTTT. Protein product: CASTLTGTRDEKLFF.

This chain joins TRBV4-3 and TRBJ2-3, with unresolved D. Trimming shortened V by 0 bases and J by 4 bases, and 8 bases separated the two germline ends. CDR1 and CDR2 from the germline V gene are LGHNA and YSLEER. This CDR3 has 14 residues. CDR3 sequence: CASSQEGWADTQYF. CDR3 DNA: TGCGCCAGCAGCCAAGAAGGGTGGGCAGATACGCAGTATTTT.

This chain connects TRBV6-1 to TRBJ2-7; a weak D match, TRBD2 (5 bases). V lost 1 base to trimming and J lost 4 bases, with 8 bases between them. In germline, CDR1 is MNHNS, CDR2 SASEGT. The CDR3 covers 13 residues. The CDR3 spells CASSEERAYEQYF. The CDR3 DNA is TGTGCCAGCAGTGAAGAGAGGGCGTACGAGCAGTACTTC.